This entry features one T cell receptor (beta chain) sequence. This specimen belongs to a study of blood T cell repertoires in COVID-19. Profiling relied on immunoSEQ multiplex PCR, and the TCRdb table lists in-frame clones only, not all of them. This sample carries just over 60,000 clones, roughly 80% of them seen once, and the ten largest clones take 20%. Germline CDR1 MNHEY, CDR2 SVGEGT. The CDR3 length is 17 residues. V lost 6 bases and J lost 4; bases outside the gene matches: 12. Material: peripheral blood. The source is a woman of 80 years or more with active or convalescent COVID-19. The rearrangement uses TRBV6-2 or TRBV6-3 and TRBJ2-1; TRBD2 aligns across 10 bases. CDR3 DNA sequence: TGTGCCAGCAGCAACCGTAAGCGGGGGGGTTGGTACAATGAGCAGTTCTTC. Amino acids: CASSNRKRGGWYNEQFF.